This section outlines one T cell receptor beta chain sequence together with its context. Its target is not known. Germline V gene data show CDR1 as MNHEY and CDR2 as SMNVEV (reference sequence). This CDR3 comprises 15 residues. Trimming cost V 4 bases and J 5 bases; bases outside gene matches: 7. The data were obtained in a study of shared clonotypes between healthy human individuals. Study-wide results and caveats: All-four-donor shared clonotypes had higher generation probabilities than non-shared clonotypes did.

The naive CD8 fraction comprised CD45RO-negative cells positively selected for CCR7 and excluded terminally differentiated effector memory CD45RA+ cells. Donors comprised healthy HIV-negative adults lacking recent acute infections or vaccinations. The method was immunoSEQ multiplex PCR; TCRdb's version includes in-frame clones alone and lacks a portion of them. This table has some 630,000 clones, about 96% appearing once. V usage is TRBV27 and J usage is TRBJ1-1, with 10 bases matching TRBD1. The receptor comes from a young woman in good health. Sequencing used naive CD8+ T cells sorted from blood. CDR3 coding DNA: TGTGCCAGCAGTTCAACCGGGACAGGGGTTACTGAAGCTTTCTTT. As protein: CASSSTGTGVTEAFF.